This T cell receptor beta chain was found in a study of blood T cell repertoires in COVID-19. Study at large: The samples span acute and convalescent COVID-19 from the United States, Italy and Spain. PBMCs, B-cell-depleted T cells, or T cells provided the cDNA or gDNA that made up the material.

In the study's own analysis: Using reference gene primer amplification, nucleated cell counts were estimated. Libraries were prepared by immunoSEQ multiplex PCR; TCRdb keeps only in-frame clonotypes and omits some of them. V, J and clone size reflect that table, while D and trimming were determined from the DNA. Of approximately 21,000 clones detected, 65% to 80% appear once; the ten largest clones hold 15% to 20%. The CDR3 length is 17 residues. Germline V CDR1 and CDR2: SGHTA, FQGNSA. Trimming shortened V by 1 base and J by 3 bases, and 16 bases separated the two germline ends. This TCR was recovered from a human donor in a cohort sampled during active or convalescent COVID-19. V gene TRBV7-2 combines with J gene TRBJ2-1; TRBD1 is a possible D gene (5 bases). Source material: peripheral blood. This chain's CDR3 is CASSLDWGEVGYNEQFF. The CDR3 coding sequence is TGTGCCAGCAGCTTAGACTGGGGCGAGGTTGGCTACAATGAGCAGTTCTTC. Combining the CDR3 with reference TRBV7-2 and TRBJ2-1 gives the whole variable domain GAGVSQSPSNKVTEKGKDVELRCDPISGHTALYWYRQSLGQGLEFLIYFQGNSAPDKSGLPSDRFSAERTGGSVSTLTIQRTQQEDSAVYLCASSLDWGEVGYNEQFFGPGTRLTVL.